This is a list of T cell receptor beta chains from one sample in a study of T cells after posttransplantation cyclophosphamide. The data were produced by immunoSEQ multiplex PCR, yet TCRdb's version contains in-frame clones alone and is incomplete. Here the sample spans some 22,000 clones, 86% being singletons. Sample: PBMCs. These TCRs come from a woman aged 60-70 years with a blood cancer, CMV-positive, and with a related stem cell donor. CDR3s leave out the opening cysteine and the closing phenylalanine or tryptophan. Each record gives: V gene, D gene, CDR3 protein. A D gene is named only where the DNA matches it firmly.

V: TRBV4-1
D: TRBD2
CDR3: ASSRPGLAGDEQY

V: TRBV6-5
D: NA
CDR3: ASSFRLTGELF

V: TRBV11-2
D: NA
CDR3: ASSSRSRGRVVEQY

V: TRBV18
D: TRBD1
CDR3: ASSPLQGSTDTQY

V: TRBV5-1
D: TRBD2
CDR3: ASSLVGAGDQETQY

V: TRBV7-9
D: TRBD1
CDR3: ASSLEGANTEAF

V: TRBV9
D: TRBD2
CDR3: ASSVEAGARAVTGELF

V: TRBV12-5
D: NA
CDR3: ASGLGGRTTEAF

V: TRBV5-1
D: NA
CDR3: ASSLATPGYEQY

V: TRBV11-1
D: NA
CDR3: ASSRTDQDYEQY

V: TRBV6-5
D: NA
CDR3: ASSYSSLYTEAF

V: TRBV15
D: NA
CDR3: ATSMQPLGTYEQY

V: TRBV20-1
D: TRBD2
CDR3: SAQGLAGPF

V: TRBV5-6
D: NA
CDR3: ASSLRQTHQPQH

V: TRBV7-9
D: NA
CDR3: ASSPFQVPAYEQY

V: TRBV6-5
D: TRBD1
CDR3: ASRRGPSYEQY

V: TRBV5-6
D: NA
CDR3: ASSLPLDSLDVLT

V: TRBV5-1
D: TRBD1
CDR3: ASSLAGTVMNTEAF

V: TRBV7-9
D: NA
CDR3: ASSLQFADTQY

V: TRBV4-1
D: NA
CDR3: ASSRGQTNTGELF

V: TRBV6-1
D: NA
CDR3: ASSGPGTQTYGYT

V: TRBV29-1
D: TRBD2
CDR3: SYMTSREF

V: TRBV5-4
D: NA
CDR3: ASSPRRAGEQF

V: TRBV11-3
D: TRBD2
CDR3: ASSLGLAGAGETQY

V: TRBV19
D: NA
CDR3: ASSEQVPGELF

V: TRBV7-2
D: TRBD1
CDR3: ASSSDRGYGYT

V: TRBV19
D: TRBD1
CDR3: ASSTGQGADIGGYT

V: TRBV4-1
D: TRBD1
CDR3: ASSHPDRLYEQY

V: TRBV4-2
D: NA
CDR3: ASSYYREDVAPLH

V: TRBV5-1
D: NA
CDR3: ASSQNLDSEKLF

V: TRBV7-6
D: TRBD1
CDR3: ASSSPTTGENTGELF

V: TRBV6-5
D: NA
CDR3: ASGDQPQH

V: TRBV27
D: NA
CDR3: ASSLRTGSSYEQY

V: TRBV7-9
D: NA
CDR3: ASSLAGGLEGYT

V: TRBV7-6
D: TRBD2
CDR3: ASSLRTSGRTDTQY